Listed here are 13 T cell receptor beta chains from one sample, sequenced in a study of blood T cell repertoires in COVID-19 (dated by TCRdb to the early 2020s). The library relied on the immunoSEQ multiplex PCR assay. TCRdb provides this immuneACCESS table in a form limited to in-frame rearrangements. Some clones are lacking; in checked studies, under half of them reflect an unresolved V gene, and why the rest are absent is not known. A total of around 300,000 clones appear in this sample, 75% to 95% of them only once. The ten most abundant clones make up roughly 7.3% of the sample. The specimen sequenced was peripheral blood. The origin of the receptors is a woman younger than 45 with COVID-19, enrolled during active disease.

The genes are TRBV21-1 and TRBJ2-3; the table's D call, TRBD2, was not checked against the DNA. TRBV21-1 is deemed a pseudogene. There are 20 residues in the CDR3. The CDR3 spells CASSDTRLAGPERGTDTQYF. In DNA form, the CDR3 reads TGTGCCAGCAGCGATACTAGACTAGCGGGGCCAGAGAGAGGGACAGATACGCAGTATTTT.

This rearrangement joins TRBV7-2 to TRBJ1-5; 7 bases fit TRBD1. With V trimmed by 1 base and J by 7 bases, 7 bases remained unmatched. Per the germline V gene, CDR1 is SGHTA and CDR2 is FQGNSA. This CDR3 spans 15 amino acids. CDR3: CASSLEPGGRQPQHF. CDR3 nucleotides: TGTGCCAGCAGCTTAGAACCAGGGGGGAGGCAGCCCCAGCATTTT.

The chain carries TRBV19 and TRBJ2-5; maybe TRBD2 (6 bases). This CDR3 has 17 amino acids. Per germline, CDR1 LNHDA and CDR2 SQIVND (reference sequence). Trimming took 4 bases from V and 5 from J, leaving 23 bases between them. This chain's CDR3 is CASSTGQGLHEGETQYF. The DNA for the CDR3 is TGTGCCAGTAGTACGGGTCAGGGACTCCACGAGGGGGAGACCCAGTACTTC.

The CDR3 reads CASSQGRGQGPSGANVLTF. In DNA, the CDR3 is TGCGCCAGCAGCCAAGGGAGAGGACAGGGCCCCTCTGGGGCCAACGTCCTGACTTTC. The gene calls are TRBV4-1 and TRBJ2-6; 8 bases map to TRBD1. The CDR3 covers 19 residues. The trim removed 1 base at V and 0 bases at J, leaving 8 bases unmatched. Germline CDR1 is MGHRA and CDR2 is YSYEKL.

The V and J genes are TRBV18 and TRBJ1-3, with a tentative D call TRBD1 (6 bases). CDR3 size: 13 residues. Germline V gives CDR1 KGHSH, CDR2 LQKENI. The germline V and J ends were trimmed by 2 bases and 4 bases, with 6 bases remaining between them. The chain's CDR3 is CASSPDRGNTIYF. The CDR3, as DNA: TGTGCCAGCTCACCAGACAGGGGAAACACCATATATTTT.

This sequence joins TRBV6-2 or TRBV6-3 and TRBJ2-7; perhaps TRBD2 as D (5 bases). The CDR3 totals 13 residues. CDR1 MNHEY and CDR2 SVGEGT come from the germline V gene. V lost 4 bases and J lost 6, with 13 bases in between. The CDR3 protein is CASSFVLVGEQYF. The CDR3 DNA is TGTGCCAGCAGTTTCGTACTAGTCGGCGAGCAGTACTTC.

This clone was counted once. The chain joins TRBV6-5 to TRBJ2-2, with D possibly matching TRBD2 (5 bases). This CDR3 comprises 16 residues. Looked up from germline, CDR1 is MNHEY and CDR2 is SVGAGI. Trimming pared 2 bases from V and 3 bases from J, leaving 13 bases between. This chain's CDR3 is CASSYTVGEYTGELFF. DNA of the CDR3: TGTGCCAGCAGTTACACTGTGGGAGAGTACACCGGGGAGCTGTTTTTT.

The chain is built from TRBV19 and TRBJ1-1, with no clear D. Germline V CDR1 and CDR2: LNHDA, SQIVND (reference sequence). The CDR3 extends over 13 amino acids. V dropped 8 bases and J dropped 0 bases, with 10 bases sitting between them. The CDR3, as DNA: TGTGCCAGTCGCAGGCGCGTGAACACTGAAGCTTTCTTT. This encodes CASRRRVNTEAFF.

The chain carries TRBV30 and TRBJ2-7, with 10 bases that match TRBD2. The CDR3 runs to 19 residues. J was trimmed by 0 bases and V by 3 bases; bases with no gene match: 17. The germline V gene has CDR1 GTSNPN and CDR2 SVGIG (reference sequence). In DNA form, the CDR3 reads TGTGCCTGGAGGCCTAAGCCGGCTAGCGGGAGAGGGAGCTCCTACGAGCAGTACTTC. Translating it yields CAWRPKPASGRGSSYEQYF.

The chain employs TRBV7-2 and TRBJ2-3; 10 positions agree with TRBD2. Germline V gives CDR1 SGHTA, CDR2 FQGNSA. J was trimmed by 2 bases and V by 5 bases; bases with no gene match: 4. The CDR3 is 15 amino acids. CDR3 coding DNA: TGTGCCAGCAGCCAACTAGCGGGAATCACAGATACGCAGTATTTT. Protein product: CASSQLAGITDTQYF. The complete variable domain, with remaining parts taken from reference TRBV7-2 and TRBJ2-3, reads GAGVSQSPSNKVTEKGKDVELRCDPISGHTALYWYRQSLGQGLEFLIYFQGNSAPDKSGLPSDRFSAERTGGSVSTLTIQRTQQEDSAVYLCASSQLAGITDTQYFGPGTRLTVL.

This clone was seen once. The rearrangement uses TRBV19 and TRBJ2-7, with D perhaps matching TRBD1 (6 bases). Germline CDR1 is LNHDA and CDR2 is SQIVND (reference sequence). The V end was cut by 5 bases, the J end by 3 bases, with 20 bases between. The CDR3 runs to 16 residues. The CDR3 is CASSPQGFEVGYEQYF. Here the CDR3 DNA reads TGTGCCAGTAGTCCACAGGGCTTCGAGGTGGGCTACGAGCAGTACTTC.

The V gene is TRBV5-1, the J gene TRBJ1-2, with 9 nucleotides matching TRBD1. CDR1 and CDR2 from the germline V gene are SGHRS and YFSETQ. Unmatched junction bases numbered 8, after V lost 4 bases and J lost 1 base. CDR3 length equals 16 residues. CDR3 sequence: CASSRNTGGDNYGYTF. The CDR3 coding sequence is TGCGCCAGCAGCCGAAACACAGGGGGCGATAACTATGGCTACACCTTC.

J is TRBJ2-7 and V is TRBV18, with TRBD1 matching over 10 bases. The length of the CDR3 is 15 residues. After removal of 2 bases from V and 7 bases from J, the junction contained 8 bases not matched to a gene. Germline V gene sequence: CDR1 KGHSH, CDR2 LQKENI. This chain's CDR3 is CASSPGTGVLGEQYF. Here the CDR3 DNA reads TGTGCCAGCTCACCAGGGACAGGGGTCTTGGGGGAGCAGTACTTC.